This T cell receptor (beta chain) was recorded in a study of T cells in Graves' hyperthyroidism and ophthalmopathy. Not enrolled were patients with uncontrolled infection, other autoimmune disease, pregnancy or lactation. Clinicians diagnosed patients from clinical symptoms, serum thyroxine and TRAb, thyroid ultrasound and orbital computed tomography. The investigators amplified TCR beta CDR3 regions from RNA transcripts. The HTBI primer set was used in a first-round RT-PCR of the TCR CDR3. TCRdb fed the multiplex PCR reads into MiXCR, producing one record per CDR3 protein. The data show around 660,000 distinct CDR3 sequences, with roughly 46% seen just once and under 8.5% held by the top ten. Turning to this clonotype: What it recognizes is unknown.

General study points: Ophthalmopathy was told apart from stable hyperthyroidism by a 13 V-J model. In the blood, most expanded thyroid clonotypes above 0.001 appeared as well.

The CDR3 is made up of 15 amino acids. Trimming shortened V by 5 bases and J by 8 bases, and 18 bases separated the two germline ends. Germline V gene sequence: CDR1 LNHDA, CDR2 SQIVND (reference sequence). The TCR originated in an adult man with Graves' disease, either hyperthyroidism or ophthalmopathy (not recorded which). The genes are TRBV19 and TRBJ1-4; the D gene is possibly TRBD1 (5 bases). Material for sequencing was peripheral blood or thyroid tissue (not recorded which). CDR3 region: CASSSPGSRGEKLFF. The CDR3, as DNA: TGTGCCAGTAGTTCTCCAGGGTCTAGAGGAGAAAAACTGTTTTTT.